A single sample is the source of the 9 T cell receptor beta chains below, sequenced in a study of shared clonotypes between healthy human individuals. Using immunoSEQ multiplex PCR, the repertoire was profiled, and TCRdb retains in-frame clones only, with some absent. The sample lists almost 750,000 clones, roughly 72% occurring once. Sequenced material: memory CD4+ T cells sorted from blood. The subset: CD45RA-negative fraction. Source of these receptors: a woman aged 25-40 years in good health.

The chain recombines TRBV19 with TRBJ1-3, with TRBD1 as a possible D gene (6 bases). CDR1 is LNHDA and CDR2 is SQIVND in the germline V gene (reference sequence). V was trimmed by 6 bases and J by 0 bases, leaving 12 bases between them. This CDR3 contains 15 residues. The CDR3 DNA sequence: TGTGCCAGTAGAATGGACAGCCACTCTGGAAACACCATATATTTT. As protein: CASRMDSHSGNTIYF.

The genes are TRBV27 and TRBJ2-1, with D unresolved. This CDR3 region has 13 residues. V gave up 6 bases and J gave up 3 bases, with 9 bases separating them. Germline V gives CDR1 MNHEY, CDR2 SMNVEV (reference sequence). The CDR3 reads CASSSLGYNEQFF. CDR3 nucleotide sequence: TGTGCCAGCAGCTCCCTGGGCTACAATGAGCAGTTCTTC.

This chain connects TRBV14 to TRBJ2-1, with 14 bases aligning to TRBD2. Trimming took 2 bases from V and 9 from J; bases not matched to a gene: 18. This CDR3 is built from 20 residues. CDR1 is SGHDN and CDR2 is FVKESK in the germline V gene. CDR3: CASSQKPGLAGVGGLREQFF. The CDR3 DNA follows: TGTGCCAGCAGCCAAAAACCGGGACTAGCGGGAGTCGGGGGGCTCCGTGAGCAGTTCTTC.

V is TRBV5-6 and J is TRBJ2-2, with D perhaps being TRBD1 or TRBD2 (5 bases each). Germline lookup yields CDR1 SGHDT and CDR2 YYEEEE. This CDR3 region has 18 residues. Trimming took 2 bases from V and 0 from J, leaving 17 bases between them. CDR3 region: CASSLVSLGTSNTGELFF. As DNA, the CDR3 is TGTGCCAGCAGCTTAGTTTCATTAGGGACCTCGAACACCGGGGAGCTGTTTTTT.

The CDR3 loop is CASSPPGGRGRNEQFF. The CDR3 region has the DNA TGTGCCAGCTCACCACCAGGCGGGAGGGGACGCAATGAGCAGTTCTTC. The chain employs TRBV18 and TRBJ2-1; 9 bases are shared with TRBD2. V lost 0 bases, J lost 6 bases, and 6 bases stayed unmatched. CDR1 KGHSH and CDR2 LQKENI come from the germline V gene. The CDR3 is made up of 16 amino acids.

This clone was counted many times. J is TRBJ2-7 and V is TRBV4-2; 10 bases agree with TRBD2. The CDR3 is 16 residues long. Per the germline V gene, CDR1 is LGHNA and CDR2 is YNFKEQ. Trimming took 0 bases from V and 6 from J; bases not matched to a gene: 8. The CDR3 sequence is CASSQDPTSGIFEQYF. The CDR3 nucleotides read TGTGCCAGCAGCCAAGATCCCACTAGCGGGATCTTCGAGCAGTACTTC.

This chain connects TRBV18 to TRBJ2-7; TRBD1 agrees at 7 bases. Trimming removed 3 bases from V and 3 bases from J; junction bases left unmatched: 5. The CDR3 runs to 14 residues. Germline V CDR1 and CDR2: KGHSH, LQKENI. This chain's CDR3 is CASSPSQGNYEQYF. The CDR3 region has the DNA TGTGCCAGCTCACCGTCACAGGGGAACTACGAGCAGTACTTC. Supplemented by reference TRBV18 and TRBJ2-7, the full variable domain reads NAGVMQNPRHLVRRRGQEARLRCSPMKGHSHVYWYRQLPEEGLKFMVYLQKENIIDESGMPKERFSAEFPKEGPSILRIQQVVRGDSAAYFCASSPSQGNYEQYFGPGTRLTVT.

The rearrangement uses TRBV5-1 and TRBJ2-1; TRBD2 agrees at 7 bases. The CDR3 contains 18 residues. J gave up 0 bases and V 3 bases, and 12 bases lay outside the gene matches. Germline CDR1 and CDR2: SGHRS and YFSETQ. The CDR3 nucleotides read TGCGCCAGCAGCTGGGTCCGCGGGAGAGTTCTCTCCTACAATGAGCAGTTCTTC. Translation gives CASSWVRGRVLSYNEQFF.

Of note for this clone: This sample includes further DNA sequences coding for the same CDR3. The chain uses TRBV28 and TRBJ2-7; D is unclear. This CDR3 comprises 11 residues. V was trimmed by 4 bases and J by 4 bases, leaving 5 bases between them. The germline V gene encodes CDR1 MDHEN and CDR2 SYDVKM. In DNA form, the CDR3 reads TGTGCCAGCAGTTCAGAATACGAGCAGTACTTC. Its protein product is CASSSEYEQYF.